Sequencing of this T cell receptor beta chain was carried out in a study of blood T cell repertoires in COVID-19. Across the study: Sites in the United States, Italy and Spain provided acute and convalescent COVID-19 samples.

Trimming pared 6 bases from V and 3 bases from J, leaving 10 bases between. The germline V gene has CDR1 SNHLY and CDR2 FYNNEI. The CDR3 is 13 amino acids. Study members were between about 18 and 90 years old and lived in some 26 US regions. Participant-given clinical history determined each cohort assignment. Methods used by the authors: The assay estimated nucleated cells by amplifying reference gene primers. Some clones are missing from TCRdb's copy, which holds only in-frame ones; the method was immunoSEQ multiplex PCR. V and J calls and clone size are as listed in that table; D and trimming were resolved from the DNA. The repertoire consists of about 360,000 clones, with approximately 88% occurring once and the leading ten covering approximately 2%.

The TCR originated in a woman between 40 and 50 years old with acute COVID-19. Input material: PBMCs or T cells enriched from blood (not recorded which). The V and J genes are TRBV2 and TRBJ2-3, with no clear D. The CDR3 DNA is TGTGCCAGCAGGCAGCGTCAGACAGATACGCAGTATTTT. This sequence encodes CASRQRQTDTQYF.